The rows below give T cell receptor beta chains drawn from one sample of a study of T cells in Graves' hyperthyroidism and ophthalmopathy. TCRdb passed the multiplex PCR reads through MiXCR, listing each CDR3 protein once. The table has about 560,000 distinct CDR3 sequences, 16% seen once. Sequencing input: blood. The receptors originated from a woman between 18 and 29 years old with Graves' hyperthyroidism. Each CDR3 is given with its conserved first and last residue. The D gene is left open where the match is weak. Some rows have no size entry. The others give once, few or many, or a class for an expanded clone.

j_gene | d_gene | v_gene | abundance | CDR3nt | CDR3aa
TRBJ2-7 | - | TRBV12-3/TRBV12-4 | many | TGTGCCAGCACTGGCCGGAACACCTACGAGCAGTACTTC | CASTGRNTYEQYF
TRBJ2-2 | - | TRBV5-1 | many | TGCGCCAGCAGATCTCGGCAGGTTACGAACACCGGGGAGCTGTTTTTT | CASRSRQVTNTGELFF
TRBJ1-5 | TRBD1 | TRBV6-1 | many | TGTGCCAGCAGCGACAGGGGAGCGGATAGCAATCAGCCCCAGCATTTT | CASSDRGADSNQPQHF
TRBJ1-5 | - | TRBV20-1 | few | TGCAGTGCTAGAGACTGGCAGGGCAATCAGCCCCAGCATTTT | CSARDWQGNQPQHF
TRBJ2-2 | - | TRBV10-3 | - | TGTGCCATCAGTGACCTTTCCGAGCTGTTTTTT | CAISDLSELFF
TRBJ2-3 | - | TRBV11-2 | - | TGTGCCAGCAGCTTAGATTTTGCTGGCAGGGAGCATACGCAGTATTTT | CASSLDFAGREHTQYF
TRBJ2-1 | - | TRBV12-3/TRBV12-4 | - | TGTGCCAGCAGTTTAGGGTACTCAGCTATCTACAATGAGCAGTTCTTC | CASSLGYSAIYNEQFF
TRBJ1-2 | - | TRBV6-1 | few | TGTGCCAGCAGTGAAAAGCTTAACTATGGCTACACCTTC | CASSEKLNYGYTF
TRBJ2-7 | TRBD2 | TRBV5-1 | - | TGCGCCAGCAGCTCAGCCTGGGGACTAGCGGTATACGAGCAGTACTTC | CASSSAWGLAVYEQYF
TRBJ1-2 | - | TRBV11-3 | few | TGTGCCAGCATCAAGGATAACTATGGCTACACCTTC | CASIKDNYGYTF
TRBJ1-5 | TRBD1 | TRBV12-3/TRBV12-4 | few | TGTGCCAGCAGTAAATCGACAGGGTTGGGGAATCAGCCCCAGCATTTT | CASSKSTGLGNQPQHF
TRBJ2-1 | TRBD2 | TRBV7-9 | few | TGTGCCAGCAGCTTTCGGCTAGCGGGGGGGCCGGATGAGCAGTTCTTC | CASSFRLAGGPDEQFF
TRBJ1-3 | TRBD1 | TRBV11-2 | - | TGTGCCAGCAGCTTAGAACCACGGAGTAGACAGGGTCCTGGAAACACCATATATTTT | CASSLEPRSRQGPGNTIYF
TRBJ2-1 | - | TRBV12-3/TRBV12-4 | many | TGTGCCAGCAGTTTTTACTTGGGCTCCGATATCTCTTACAATGAGCAGTTCTTC | CASSFYLGSDISYNEQFF
TRBJ1-1 | - | TRBV3-1 | many | TGTGCCAGCAGCCGTGGAGGGGCGCACGTGAGGACTGAAGCTTTCTTT | CASSRGGAHVRTEAFF
TRBJ2-7 | - | TRBV7-8 | few | TGTGCCAGCAGCACCAGGGGCAGGACCTACGAGCAGTACTTC | CASSTRGRTYEQYF
TRBJ1-4 | - | TRBV7-9 | many | TGTGCCAGCAGCTCGCCTAAGAGAAGGGAAAAACTGTTTTTT | CASSSPKRREKLFF
TRBJ1-4 | - | TRBV6-1 | - | TGTGCCAGCAGTGACCCGGGACAATCTAATGAAAAACTGTTTTTT | CASSDPGQSNEKLFF
TRBJ1-2 | - | TRBV12-3/TRBV12-4 | many | TGTGCCAGCAGTGCGGGATACGGGGGGTATGGCTACACCTTC | CASSAGYGGYGYTF
TRBJ2-7 | - | TRBV29-1 | many | TGCAGCGTGCAACTGGGACTCCAGGAGCTCGAGCAGTACTTC | CSVQLGLQELEQYF
TRBJ1-6 | TRBD1 | TRBV2 | few | TGTGCCAGCACCGTAGACAGGGGAAATTCACCCCTCCACTTT | CASTVDRGNSPLHF
TRBJ2-7 | TRBD1 | TRBV9 | - | TGTGCCAGCAGCGTTTCGGGACAGGGTCACTACGAGCAGTACTTC | CASSVSGQGHYEQYF
TRBJ2-7 | TRBD1 | TRBV11-3 | few | TGTGCCAGCAGCGGTCCGGGACAGCTCATGGGGCAGTACTTC | CASSGPGQLMGQYF
TRBJ2-3 | TRBD2 | TRBV20-1 | few | TGCAGTGCTAGACTAGCGGGGGGGCCGGGCACAGATACGCAGTATTTT | CSARLAGGPGTDTQYF
TRBJ1-2 | TRBD1 | TRBV5-5 | many | TGTGCCAGCAGCAAGGGAGACAGGGCTAACTATGGCTACACCTTC | CASSKGDRANYGYTF
TRBJ2-7 | TRBD2 | TRBV2 | many | TGTGCCAGCAGTGCCCTTGGGTCTAGCGGATATTACGAGCAGTACTTC | CASSALGSSGYYEQYF
TRBJ2-3 | TRBD2 | TRBV7-2 | many | TGTGCCAGCAGCTCGGGACTAGCGTCGGGGAAGGGCACAGATACGCAGTATTTT | CASSSGLASGKGTDTQYF
TRBJ2-7 | TRBD1 | TRBV11-2 | many | TGTGCCAGCAGCTCGGACAGGGAAAACGAGCAGTACTTC | CASSSDRENEQYF
TRBJ1-4 | - | TRBV6-1 | - | TGTGCCAGCAGTCGGGACGGCTATAATGAAAAACTGTTTTTT | CASSRDGYNEKLFF
TRBJ1-1 | - | TRBV18 | many | TGTGCCAGCTCACCACTAGGAACTGAAGCTTTCTTT | CASSPLGTEAFF
TRBJ1-2 | - | TRBV9 | - | TGTGCCAGCAAGACAGCTGATGGCTACACCTTC | CASKTADGYTF
TRBJ2-1 | TRBD1 | TRBV18 | few | TGTGCCAGCTCACCCCGAGGGACAGGGCTTAACAATGAGCAGTTCTTC | CASSPRGTGLNNEQFF
TRBJ1-1 | - | TRBV7-2 | many | TGTGCCAGCAGCCCTCCAGGGATCCGGACTGAAGCTTTCTTT | CASSPPGIRTEAFF
TRBJ2-1 | TRBD1 | TRBV29-1 | - | TGCAGCGTTGATGGGGCAGGGGGCGCGGGCAATGAGCAGTTCTTC | CSVDGAGGAGNEQFF
TRBJ1-4 | - | TRBV12-3/TRBV12-4 | many | TGTGCCAGTTACTTGGCCGGCGCCAATGAAAAACTGTTTTTT | CASYLAGANEKLFF
TRBJ1-5 | TRBD1 | TRBV19 | few | TGTGCCAGTAGAGAAGACAGGGATAGCAATCAGCCCCAGCATTTT | CASREDRDSNQPQHF
TRBJ2-1 | TRBD1 | TRBV2 | many | TGTGCCAGCAGTGAAAAGGGGGCGCATTACAATGAGCAGTTCTTC | CASSEKGAHYNEQFF
TRBJ2-1 | - | TRBV20-1 | many | TGCAGTGCTAGAGATACCCGCGGTAGCTCCTACAATGAGCAGTTCTTC | CSARDTRGSSYNEQFF
TRBJ2-7 | TRBD1 | TRBV5-1 | few | TGCGCCAGCAGCTGGACAGGCTCCCGCGAGCAGTACTTC | CASSWTGSREQYF
TRBJ1-6 | - | TRBV18 | few | TGTGCCAGCTCCCCACAGACTGTTTATAATTCACCCCTCCACTTT | CASSPQTVYNSPLHF
TRBJ1-6 | TRBD1 | TRBV2 | - | TGTGCCAGCAGTGAAATCCAGGGGGCAAGGTCACCCCTCCACTTT | CASSEIQGARSPLHF
TRBJ1-3 | - | TRBV10-1 | - | TGCGCCAGCAGGGAACTGGGACCTTCTGGAAACACCATATATTTT | CASRELGPSGNTIYF
TRBJ2-1 | - | TRBV5-4 | few | TGTGCCAGCAGCTTAGGGACGGAAGTCTACAATGAGCAGTTCTTC | CASSLGTEVYNEQFF
TRBJ1-5 | - | TRBV28 | - | TGTGCCAGCAGCCCACCCGCCGCGGTCCACCTAGTCCGAGGGCAACCCCAGCATTTT | CASSPPAAVHLVRGQPQHF
TRBJ1-3 | - | TRBV7-2 | few | TGTGCCAGCAGCTTGGATGGCCTGACGCGTGGAAACACCATATATTTT | CASSLDGLTRGNTIYF
TRBJ1-5 | TRBD1 | TRBV9 | few | TGTGCCAGCAGCGTAGGCCAGGGGGCCAATCAGCCCCAGCATTTT | CASSVGQGANQPQHF
TRBJ2-7 | - | TRBV6-1 | few | TGTGCCAGCAGATCTACACAGGGAAACGAGCAGTACTTC | CASRSTQGNEQYF
TRBJ2-1 | TRBD2 | TRBV7-9 | many | TGTGCCAGCAGCAGACCAGGGTCAATAGCGGGAGTAAGCTCCTACAATGAGCAGTTCTTC | CASSRPGSIAGVSSYNEQFF
TRBJ1-1 | - | TRBV25-1 | - | TGTGCCAGCAGTGATGGGGGGCTGAGCACTGAAGCTTTCTTT | CASSDGGLSTEAFF
TRBJ2-7 | - | TRBV20-1 | many | TGCAGTGCTACACACGTAGAGGGAGTCACAAACTACGAGCAGTACTTC | CSATHVEGVTNYEQYF
TRBJ2-3 | - | TRBV7-3 | many | TGTGCCAGCAGCCGAGGAACGGGGACAGATACGCAGTATTTT | CASSRGTGTDTQYF
TRBJ1-3 | - | TRBV3-1 | few | TGTGCCAGCAGCCAAGGAAAGGGGGGTGGAAACACCATATATTTT | CASSQGKGGGNTIYF
TRBJ2-7 | - | TRBV5-5 | - | TGCGCCAGCAGCCAAGTGCCAGGAGGATTCTACGAGCAGTACTTC | CASSQVPGGFYEQYF
TRBJ2-3 | - | TRBV10-1 | few | TGCGCCAGCAGTGAGTCCCAGCTTACTAGCACAGATACGCAGTATTTT | CASSESQLTSTDTQYF
TRBJ1-1 | - | TRBV11-3 | - | TGTGCCAGCAGCTTAACGGCCAGGAACACTGAAGCTTTCTTT | CASSLTARNTEAFF